These 27 T cell receptor beta chains were all obtained from the same sample, sequenced in a study of cytomegalovirus exposure and HLA in healthy donors. PCR involved 60 Vbeta and 13 Jbeta primers. TCRdb keeps only in-frame clones here, not all; method: immunoSEQ multiplex PCR. The sample yields about 130,000 clones, 66% seen once. Sequenced material: PBMCs. These receptors came from a human donor in good health.

This chain links TRBV19 with TRBJ1-1, with D maybe TRBD1 (5 bases). V was pared by 11 bases and J by 1 base, with 14 bases between. The germline V gene encodes CDR1 LNHDA and CDR2 SQIVND (reference sequence). The CDR3 is 13 residues long. In DNA, the CDR3 is TGTGCCGCCTGCCCAGGGCCGAACACTGAAGCTTTCTTT. This translates into CAACPGPNTEAFF. Using reference TRBV19 and TRBJ1-1 for the parts outside the CDR3, the full variable domain is DGGITQSPKYLFRKEGQNVTLSCEQNLNHDAMYWYRQDPGQGLRLIYYSQIVNDFQKGDIAEGYSVSREKKESFPLTVTSAQKNPTAFYLCAACPGPNTEAFFGQGTRLTVV.

This clone was observed a handful of times. The chain has TRBV18 and TRBJ2-1, with 9 positions matching TRBD2. Germline loops: CDR1 KGHSH, CDR2 LQKENI. There are 16 residues in the CDR3. V trimming: 3 bases; J trimming: 10 bases; junction bases outside the gene matches: 13. CDR3 DNA sequence: TGTGCCAGCTCACCTCAGCCGGGACTAGCCGGAAGCGAGCAGTTCTTC. This encodes CASSPQPGLAGSEQFF. The full variable domain, in which reference TRBV18 and TRBJ2-1 provide the parts outside the CDR3, is NAGVMQNPRHLVRRRGQEARLRCSPMKGHSHVYWYRQLPEEGLKFMVYLQKENIIDESGMPKERFSAEFPKEGPSILRIQQVVRGDSAAYFCASSPQPGLAGSEQFFGPGTRLTVL.

This clone was detected a few times. V is TRBV18 and J is TRBJ2-1; 7 nucleotides match TRBD2. The V segment lost 2 bases and the J segment 9 bases; nucleotides outside the gene matches: 10. The CDR3 spans 15 residues. CDR1 KGHSH and CDR2 LQKENI come from the germline V gene. The CDR3: CASSPGRGKDTEQFF. In DNA, the CDR3 is TGTGCCAGCTCACCAGGGAGGGGTAAAGATACTGAGCAGTTCTTC. Looking up the rest from reference TRBV18 and TRBJ2-1 gives the full variable domain: NAGVMQNPRHLVRRRGQEARLRCSPMKGHSHVYWYRQLPEEGLKFMVYLQKENIIDESGMPKERFSAEFPKEGPSILRIQQVVRGDSAAYFCASSPGRGKDTEQFFGPGTRLTVL.

The V gene is TRBV18, the J gene TRBJ2-7; 7 bases line up with TRBD2. CDR3 length: 15 amino acids. The V segment lost 6 bases and the J segment 4 bases; nucleotides outside the gene matches: 12. CDR1 and CDR2 from the germline V gene are KGHSH and LQKENI. CDR3 residues: CASSGGFRRRYEQYF. CDR3 in DNA: TGTGCCAGCTCCGGGGGGTTCAGGCGGAGGTACGAGCAGTACTTC.

The genes are TRBV28 and TRBJ1-2, with D possibly being TRBD1 (6 bases). This CDR3 region has 15 residues. The germline gives CDR1 MDHEN, CDR2 SYDVKM. Trimming cost V 2 bases and J 2 bases, with 12 bases left between them. CDR3 DNA sequence: TGTGCCAGCAGTTTAGGTCACACAGGGAACTATGGCTACACCTTC. This codes for CASSLGHTGNYGYTF.

The chain employs TRBV2 and TRBJ2-5; 7 bases are a match to TRBD1. The tail of the sequence fits TRBJ2-7 better, so the J call may be wrong. Germline CDR1 SNHLY, CDR2 FYNNEI. The CDR3 spans 15 residues. CDR3: CALLKRQGPAYEQYF. As DNA, the CDR3 is TGTGCCCTCCTGAAGCGACAGGGCCCCGCCTACGAGCAGTACTTC.

The CDR3 spells CASSEFRGGYNEQFF. The CDR3 coding sequence is TGTGCCAGCAGTGAATTCCGGGGTGGCTACAATGAGCAGTTCTTC. The chain couples TRBV25-1 to TRBJ2-1; a possible D gene is TRBD2 (5 bases). The CDR3 totals 15 residues. With 1 base removed from V and 3 bases from J, the gap between germline ends came to 10 bases. CDR1 MGHDK and CDR2 SYGVNS come from the germline V gene.

The chain employs TRBV6-5 and TRBJ2-3, with 9 bases identical to TRBD2. Trimming removed 6 bases from V and 0 bases from J; junction bases left unmatched: 4. Germline loops: CDR1 MNHEY, CDR2 SVGAGI. This CDR3 has 15 amino acids. The CDR3 DNA is TGTGCCAGCAGCATTACTAGCGGGAGCACAGATACGCAGTATTTT. Its protein is CASSITSGSTDTQYF.

The CDR3, as DNA: TGTGCCATCAGTGAGTCGACAGGGAGAGGCTACACCTTC. Amino acid sequence: CAISESTGRGYTF. The chain links TRBV10-3 to TRBJ1-2; 7 bases are shared with TRBD1. This CDR3 spans 13 amino acids. With V trimmed by 0 bases and J by 8 bases, 3 bases remained unmatched. Germline V gives CDR1 ENHRY, CDR2 SYGVKD.

This clone was seen only a few times. CDR3 in amino acids: CASSPLGQGLQETQYF. The DNA for the CDR3 is TGTGCCAGCAGCCCCCTGGGTCAGGGCCTCCAAGAGACCCAGTACTTC. The rearrangement joins TRBV11-3 to TRBJ2-5; possibly TRBD1 for D (5 bases). Trimming pared 5 bases from V and 1 base from J, leaving 17 bases between. The CDR3 consists of 16 residues. CDR1 SGHNT and CDR2 YENEEA come from the germline V gene.

This clone was seen only a few times. Other DNA sequences in this sample translate to the same CDR3. The V call is TRBV28, the J call TRBJ2-7; TRBD2 is a possible D gene (6 bases). The germline gives CDR1 MDHEN, CDR2 SYDVKM. The CDR3 consists of 13 residues. Trimming pared 5 bases from V and 3 bases from J, leaving 11 bases between. The CDR3 region is CASSPPGGYEQYF. Written as DNA, the CDR3 is TGTGCCAGCAGTCCCCCCGGGGGCTACGAGCAGTACTTC.

The gene calls are TRBV6-1 and TRBJ2-7, with D possibly being TRBD2 (5 bases). The CDR3 is 12 amino acids. Trimming shortened V by 2 bases and J by 6 bases, and 8 bases separated the two germline ends. Germline CDR1 is MNHNS and CDR2 is SASEGT. The CDR3, as DNA: TGTGCCAGCAGTGAAACTAGTTTCGAGCAGTACTTC. Translated: CASSETSFEQYF.

This chain joins TRBV28 and TRBJ1-4, with a weak D call TRBD1 (6 bases). CDR1 and CDR2 from the germline V gene are MDHEN and SYDVKM. The CDR3 consists of 15 residues. Trimming took off 3 bases at V and 7 bases at J, with 15 bases between the two ends. The DNA of the CDR3 is TGTGCCAGCAGTTTCCCGCTCCCCAGGGGTGAAAAACTGTTTTTT. It is translated as CASSFPLPRGEKLFF.

The V call is TRBV9, the J call TRBJ1-2, with TRBD1 matching over 8 bases. The length of the CDR3 is 16 residues. V was pared by 3 bases and J by 5 bases, with 12 bases of the junction left unmatched. Per the germline V gene, CDR1 is SGDLS and CDR2 is YYNGEE. For the CDR3, the DNA is TGTGCCAGCAGCGAGAGACAGGGGTGGAATAGGTATGGCTACACCTTC. As protein: CASSERQGWNRYGYTF.

The V call is TRBV5-1, the J call TRBJ2-3, with D possibly TRBD1 on 6 matching bases. Trimming removed 5 bases from V and 2 bases from J, with 9 bases in between. In germline, CDR1 is SGHRS, CDR2 YFSETQ. The CDR3 runs to 13 residues. CDR3 residues: CASRWGLTDTQYF. DNA of the CDR3: TGCGCCAGCAGGTGGGGGCTCACAGATACGCAGTATTTT.

This rearrangement joins TRBV5-1 to TRBJ2-7, with 10 bases matching TRBD1. CDR3 length: 17 residues. The germline V gene has CDR1 SGHRS and CDR2 YFSETQ. Trimming took 4 bases from V and 2 from J; bases not matched to a gene: 12. CDR3 nucleotides: TGCGCCAGCAGCGCGCAACTGCCCGGGACAGGGGCCTACGAGCAGTACTTC. Protein: CASSAQLPGTGAYEQYF. Looking up the rest from reference TRBV5-1 and TRBJ2-7 gives the full variable domain: KAGVTQTPRYLIKTRGQQVTLSCSPISGHRSVSWYQQTPGQGLQFLFEYFSETQRNKGNFPGRFSGRQFSNSRSEMNVSTLELGDSALYLCASSAQLPGTGAYEQYFGPGTRLTVT.

A few counts support this clone. The J gene is TRBJ1-6, the V gene TRBV4-1; 8 bases map to TRBD1. The germline CDR1 and CDR2 sequences are MGHRA and YSYEKL. There are 16 residues in the CDR3. V lost 0 bases to trimming and J lost 7 bases; unmatched junction nucleotides: 5. The CDR3 nucleotides are TGCGCCAGCAGCCAAGATGTAAACAGGGGGAATTCACCCCTCCACTTT. It is translated as CASSQDVNRGNSPLHF.

The V call is TRBV19, the J call TRBJ2-2; TRBD2 aligns across 13 bases. V lost 6 bases to trimming and J lost 9 bases; unmatched junction nucleotides: 4. Looked up from germline, CDR1 is LNHDA and CDR2 is SQIVND (reference sequence). The CDR3 runs to 14 residues. The DNA of the CDR3 is TGTGCCAGTAGCGGACTAGCGGGAGCCTGGGAGCTGTTTTTT. Protein: CASSGLAGAWELFF.

As concerns this clone: A read error may account for a junction end that differs from germline. This CDR3 is also generated by other DNA sequences in the sample. CDR3 amino acids: CASSSTGGTDTQYF. CDR3 nucleotide sequence: TGCGCCAGCAGCTCGACAGGGGGCACGGATACGCAGTATTTT. The chain is built from TRBV5-1 and TRBJ2-3; 10 positions match TRBD1. CDR1 is SGHRS and CDR2 is YFSETQ in the germline V gene. CDR3 size: 14 residues.

The chain recombines TRBV7-9 with TRBJ2-2; 7 positions match TRBD2. Germline CDR1 SEHNR, CDR2 FQNEAQ (reference sequence). The ends lost 1 base at V and 1 base at J; junction bases unmatched: 6. The CDR3 runs 17 residues. CDR3 sequence (DNA): TGTGCCAGCAGCTTAGGCGGGACGGGAGGGAACACCGGGGAGCTGTTTTTT. Its translation: CASSLGGTGGNTGELFF. The full variable domain, its missing parts supplied by reference TRBV7-9 and TRBJ2-2, is DTGVSQNPRHKITKRGQNVTFRCDPISEHNRLYWYRQTLGQGPEFLTYFQNEAQLEKSRLLSDRFSAERPKGSFSTLEIQRTEQGDSAMYLCASSLGGTGGNTGELFFGEGSRLTVL.

This sequence joins TRBV25-1 and TRBJ2-1, with 12 bases matching TRBD2. The trim removed 4 bases at V and 5 bases at J, leaving 9 bases unmatched. CDR1 MGHDK and CDR2 SYGVNS come from the germline V gene. The CDR3 length is 17 residues. The CDR3 DNA is TGTGCCAGCAGTGCCAGACTAGCGGGAGCCTATCACAATGAGCAGTTCTTC. Protein product: CASSARLAGAYHNEQFF.

The rearrangement joins TRBV27 to TRBJ2-3, with TRBD1 matching over 10 bases. In germline, CDR1 is MNHEY, CDR2 SMNVEV (reference sequence). The V and J ends lost 2 bases and 5 bases, in that order; junction bases with no gene match: 13. This CDR3 region has 18 residues. The chain's CDR3 is CASSLKKVWTGGEDTQYF. The CDR3 DNA sequence: TGTGCCAGCAGTTTAAAAAAAGTGTGGACAGGGGGGGAAGATACGCAGTATTTT.

The genes are TRBV7-9 and TRBJ2-7, with 7 bases identical to TRBD2. The CDR3 has 12 amino acids. Losses at the gene ends were 3 bases for V and 7 bases for J; bases not matched to a gene: 3. Per the germline V gene, CDR1 is SEHNR and CDR2 is FQNEAQ (reference sequence). The CDR3 protein is CASSLGSGEQYF. The CDR3 DNA follows: TGTGCCAGCAGCTTGGGTAGCGGGGAGCAGTACTTC.

The gene calls are TRBV13 and TRBJ2-3; D perhaps matches TRBD1 (6 bases). The V end was cut by 4 bases, the J end by 6 bases, with 20 bases between. Germline values: CDR1 PRHDT, CDR2 FYEKMQ (reference sequence). CDR3 length equals 16 residues. This CDR3 reads CASSSNTGRPQDTQYF. As DNA, the CDR3 is TGTGCCAGCAGCTCTAATACAGGGAGACCACAGGATACGCAGTATTTT.

This chain uses TRBV11-2 with TRBJ2-4; a possible D gene is TRBD1 (5 bases). Germline CDR1 reads SGHAT; CDR2 reads FQNNGV. The V gene lost 5 bases and the J gene lost 0 bases, with 8 bases spanning the gap. CDR3 length: 14 amino acids. The CDR3, as DNA: TGTGCCAGCAGCCCCGACAGAGCCAAAAACATTCAGTACTTC. Amino acid sequence: CASSPDRAKNIQYF.

The chain recombines TRBV18 with TRBJ2-7, with 8 bases fitting TRBD2. Germline V CDR1 and CDR2: KGHSH, LQKENI. The CDR3 is made up of 14 amino acids. V shed 6 bases, J shed 2 bases, and the junction held 6 bases outside the gene matches. CDR3 DNA: TGTGCCAGCTCGATCGGGAGGGGGACCTACGAGCAGTACTTC. Protein: CASSIGRGTYEQYF.

V is TRBV18 and J is TRBJ1-2, with 8 bases lining up with TRBD1. V was pared by 1 base and J by 7 bases, with 17 bases of the junction left unmatched. The CDR3 sequence is 18 residues long. Germline V CDR1 and CDR2: KGHSH, LQKENI. CDR3 protein: CASSPLFAVGQGGSGYTF. CDR3 coding DNA: TGTGCCAGCTCACCACTTTTCGCTGTAGGACAGGGTGGATCTGGCTACACCTTC.